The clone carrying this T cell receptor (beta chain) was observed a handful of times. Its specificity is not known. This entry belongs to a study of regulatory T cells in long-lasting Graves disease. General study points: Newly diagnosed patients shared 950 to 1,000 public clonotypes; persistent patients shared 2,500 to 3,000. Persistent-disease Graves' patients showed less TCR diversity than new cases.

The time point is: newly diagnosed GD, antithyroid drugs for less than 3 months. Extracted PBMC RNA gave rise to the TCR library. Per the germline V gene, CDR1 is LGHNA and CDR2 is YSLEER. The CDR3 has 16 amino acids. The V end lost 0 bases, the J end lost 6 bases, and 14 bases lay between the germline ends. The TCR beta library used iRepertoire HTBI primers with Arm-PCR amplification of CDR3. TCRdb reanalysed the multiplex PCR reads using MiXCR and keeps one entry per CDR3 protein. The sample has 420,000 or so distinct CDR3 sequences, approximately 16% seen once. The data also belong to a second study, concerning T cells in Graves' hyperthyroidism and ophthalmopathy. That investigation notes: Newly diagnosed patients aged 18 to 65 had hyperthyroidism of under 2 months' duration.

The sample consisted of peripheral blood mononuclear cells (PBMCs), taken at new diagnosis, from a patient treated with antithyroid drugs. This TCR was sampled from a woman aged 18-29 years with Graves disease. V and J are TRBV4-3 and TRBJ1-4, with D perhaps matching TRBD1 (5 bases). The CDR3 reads CASSQDGWGPDEKLFF. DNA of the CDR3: TGCGCCAGCAGCCAAGATGGCTGGGGCCCGGATGAAAAACTGTTTTTT.